The clone carrying this T cell receptor beta chain was recorded many times. A second PCR of roughly 7 to 11 cycles used a sample-barcoded 5' primer and a J-beta primer mix. TCRdb reprocessed the 5' RACE reads with MiXCR, giving one entry per CDR3 protein. The table records 700,000 or so distinct CDR3 sequences, approximately 40% of them present only once. This sample was taken from a study of blood T cells in healthy people across ages. Germline CDR1 is SQVTM and CDR2 is ANQGSEA. The V gene end was trimmed by 6 bases and the J gene end by 4 bases; junction bases not matched to a gene: 12. The CDR3 totals 16 residues.

Input material: blood. This chain joins TRBV29-1 and TRBJ2-7; 13 bases are shared with TRBD2. The sequence was obtained from a man older than 75 in good health. The CDR3 is CSVATRTSGSRYEQYF. The DNA of the CDR3 is TGCAGCGTAGCCACCCGGACTAGCGGGAGTAGGTACGAGCAGTACTTC.